This entry concerns a single T cell receptor (beta chain). Its target is unknown. One junction end disagrees with the germline gene, perhaps due to a read error. The CDR3 has 19 residues. Unique molecular identifiers were incorporated when the TCRbeta library was constructed. TCRdb re-called the PCR reads with MiXCR, one entry per CDR3 protein. The sample yields just under 250,000 distinct CDR3 sequences, under 30% seen once. The data originate from a study of T-cell reconstitution after alpha-beta-depleted transplantation in children. Study-level findings and limits: The origin of high day-60 TCRbeta diversity in some patients lay in surviving recipient T cells and thymic progenitors. Several hundred graft clones that had expanded were reportedly the source of alpha-beta T cells about two months after transplant. T-cell counts and diversity at one year following transplant were attributed mainly to newly produced T cells.

The V gene is TRBV12-3 or TRBV12-4, the J gene TRBJ2-6, with 8 bases lining up with TRBD2. Sample: PBMCs, taken before TCRalphabeta/CD19-depleted stem cell transplant. The source of this sequence is a girl aged 2-10 years with Fanconi anemia, due to receive a stem cell transplant. The CDR3, as DNA: TGTGCCTGCAGTCTCCGAACGGGGGGGCCAGCGGTTGGGGCCAACGTCCTGACTTTC. It yields the protein CACSLRTGGPAVGANVLTF.